This TCR beta chain was recorded in a study of blood T cell repertoires in COVID-19. Study at large: Donors in the United States, Italy and Spain gave samples during acute or convalescent COVID-19. The analysed material was cDNA or gDNA that came from T cells, B-cell-depleted T cells, or PBMCs.

The junction had 8 bases not matched to a gene; V was cut back by 2 bases and J by 0 bases. The CDR3 totals 17 residues. Per the germline V gene, CDR1 is MNHEY and CDR2 is SVGEGT. Original methodology: For nucleated cells, counts were estimated from reference gene primer amplification. TCRdb's table, derived via immunoSEQ multiplex PCR, lists solely in-frame clones and lacks some. V, J and clone size were drawn from that table, and D and trimming were deduced from the DNA. Here the sample spans more than 70,000 clones, roughly 80% being singletons. Material for sequencing was peripheral blood. The receptor was isolated from an elderly woman with active or convalescent COVID-19. The V gene is TRBV6-2 or TRBV6-3, the J gene TRBJ1-2, with 8 bases matching TRBD1. The CDR3 coding sequence is TGTGCCAGCAGTTACCGGACAGGGTACACAGCTAACTATGGCTACACCTTC. It translates to CASSYRTGYTANYGYTF.